The 31 T cell receptor beta chains in this list originate from one sample, sequenced in a study of T cells in Graves' hyperthyroidism and ophthalmopathy. TCR beta CDR3 region amplification was performed from RNA transcripts. TCR CDR3 underwent first-round RT-PCR with the HTBI primer set. TCRdb ran MiXCR on the multiplex PCR reads and lists one entry per CDR3 protein. The profile shows around 400,000 distinct CDR3 sequences, 13% of them singletons. The specimen was blood. Receptors originate from a woman aged 18-30 years with Graves' hyperthyroidism.

Only a few counts were recorded for this clonotype. The rearrangement joins TRBV4-2 to TRBJ2-3, with 7 positions matching TRBD1. V gave up 0 bases and J gave up 1 base; unmatched junction bases: 7. The CDR3 is 17 amino acids. The germline CDR1 and CDR2 sequences are LGHNA and YNFKEQ. CDR3 coding DNA: TGTGCCAGCAGCCAAGAAAGGACAGGCTGGCGCACAGATACGCAGTATTTT. Amino acids: CASSQERTGWRTDTQYF.

The V gene is TRBV15, the J gene TRBJ1-4; D might be TRBD1 (5 bases). V lost 0 bases to trimming and J lost 8 bases, with 13 bases between them. The CDR3 covers 15 residues. Germline CDR1 is LNHNV and CDR2 is YYDKDF (reference sequence). Here the CDR3 DNA reads TGTGCCACCAGCAGAGATCTGGCAGGGAGCGAAAAACTGTTTTTT. This sequence encodes CATSRDLAGSEKLFF.

This clonotype was seen many times. This chain joins TRBV3-1 and TRBJ2-5; TRBD2 matches at 9 bases. This CDR3 is 19 amino acids long. The V and J ends lost 1 base and 3 bases, in that order; junction bases with no gene match: 15. The germline CDR1 and CDR2 sequences are LGHDT and YNNKEL (reference sequence). The CDR3 sequence: CASSQGLVSGGPTKETQYF. DNA for the CDR3: TGTGCCAGCAGCCAAGGATTGGTTAGCGGGGGCCCTACAAAAGAGACCCAGTACTTC.

The chain employs TRBV19 and TRBJ2-7; weak D call: TRBD2 (5 bases). The V end was cut by 2 bases, the J end by 6 bases, with 11 bases between. This CDR3 is built from 13 residues. Germline V CDR1 and CDR2: LNHDA, SQIVND (reference sequence). Here the CDR3 DNA reads TGTGCCAGTAGTATATCTAGCCGGGCCGAGCAGTACTTC. It yields the protein CASSISSRAEQYF.

This clonotype was picked up many times. V gene TRBV5-1 combines with J gene TRBJ2-7; D unresolved. This CDR3 has 14 residues. In germline, CDR1 is SGHRS, CDR2 YFSETQ. Trimming took off 0 bases at V and 0 bases at J, with 7 bases between the two ends. CDR3 protein: CASSLDGYSYEQYF. For the CDR3, the DNA is TGCGCCAGCAGCTTGGACGGTTACTCCTACGAGCAGTACTTC.

The table lists this clonotype with many counts. The J gene is TRBJ1-4, the V gene TRBV12-3 or TRBV12-4; D remains ambiguous. The CDR3 is made up of 14 amino acids. Trimming pared 6 bases from V and 8 bases from J, leaving 16 bases between. The CDR3 bases are TGTGCCAGCAGCAAAGGACCAAACGCCGAAAAACTGTTTTTT. It specifies CASSKGPNAEKLFF.

The chain carries TRBV5-1 and TRBJ2-7; 15 bases match TRBD2. V lost 4 bases to trimming and J lost 4 bases; unmatched junction nucleotides: 3. The CDR3 loop spans 15 amino acids. Looked up from germline, CDR1 is SGHRS and CDR2 is YFSETQ. The CDR3 sequence: CASSPGTSGGYEQYF. CDR3 nucleotide sequence: TGCGCCAGCAGCCCCGGGACTAGCGGGGGGTACGAGCAGTACTTC. Drawing the rest from reference TRBV5-1 and TRBJ2-7, the complete variable domain is KAGVTQTPRYLIKTRGQQVTLSCSPISGHRSVSWYQQTPGQGLQFLFEYFSETQRNKGNFPGRFSGRQFSNSRSEMNVSTLELGDSALYLCASSPGTSGGYEQYFGPGTRLTVT.

J is TRBJ2-1 and V is TRBV19; 16 bases are shared with TRBD2. Germline V CDR1 and CDR2: LNHDA, SQIVND (reference sequence). This CDR3 has 17 amino acids. Trimming at V came to 2 bases and at J to 6 bases, leaving 4 bases not matched to a gene. The DNA of the CDR3 is TGTGCCAGTAGTATAAAGGGACTAGCGGGAGGGGGCAATGAGCAGTTCTTC. This gives the protein CASSIKGLAGGGNEQFF. Full variable domain (outside the CDR3, taken from reference TRBV19 and TRBJ2-1): DGGITQSPKYLFRKEGQNVTLSCEQNLNHDAMYWYRQDPGQGLRLIYYSQIVNDFQKGDIAEGYSVSREKKESFPLTVTSAQKNPTAFYLCASSIKGLAGGGNEQFFGPGTRLTVL.

The chain links TRBV30 to TRBJ2-3; D may be TRBD1 or TRBD2 (5 bases each). There are 15 residues in the CDR3. V shed 1 base and J shed 0 bases, with 11 bases lying between them. Germline CDR1 and CDR2: GTSNPN and SVGIG (reference sequence). This chain's CDR3 is CAWSDGTGSTDTQYF. The CDR3 nucleotides read TGTGCCTGGAGTGACGGGACCGGTAGCACAGATACGCAGTATTTT.

This sequence joins TRBV5-1 and TRBJ2-6; D remains unclear. The CDR3 runs to 15 residues. The V end was cut by 4 bases, the J end by 1 base, with 9 bases between. Germline V CDR1 and CDR2: SGHRS, YFSETQ. The CDR3 DNA sequence: TGCGCCAGCAGCATAGCCGGATCTGGGGCCAACGTCCTGACTTTC. It encodes CASSIAGSGANVLTF.

The chain joins TRBV18 to TRBJ2-5; 7 bases fit TRBD2. The V gene end was trimmed by 3 bases and the J gene end by 2 bases; junction bases not matched to a gene: 3. Germline assignment: CDR1 KGHSH and CDR2 LQKENI. The CDR3 runs to 14 residues. As DNA, the CDR3 is TGTGCCAGCTCACCGGGGAGGGATCAAGAGACCCAGTACTTC. Translated: CASSPGRDQETQYF.

This clonotype has a count of ten or more. The chain has TRBV6-1 and TRBJ2-7, with a possible D match to TRBD1 (5 bases). Germline CDR1 is MNHNS and CDR2 is SASEGT. CDR3 length: 12 residues. The V end lost 7 bases, the J end lost 5 bases, and 12 bases lay between the germline ends. CDR3 amino acids: CASKSGSHEQYF. The CDR3 DNA reads as TGTGCCAGCAAGTCAGGGTCTCACGAGCAGTACTTC.

This clonotype occurred a few times. A much larger clone differs by one base, so this may be a read error. The chain's CDR3 is CASSPLNTGGTEAFF. The CDR3 nucleotides read TGTGCCAGCTCACCACTAAACACAGGGGGCACTGAAGCTTTCTTT. This rearrangement joins TRBV18 to TRBJ1-1; 8 nucleotides agree with TRBD1. After removal of 1 base from V and 4 bases from J, the junction contained 5 bases not matched to a gene. CDR1 is KGHSH, CDR2 LQKENI, per germline. The CDR3 spans 15 residues.

This clonotype has a count of ten or more. This chain uses TRBV5-1 with TRBJ2-1, with a possible D match to TRBD2 (6 bases). The CDR3 covers 13 residues. Per the germline V gene, CDR1 is SGHRS and CDR2 is YFSETQ. The ends were cut back, 4 bases at V and 5 bases at J, with 10 bases in the middle. For the CDR3, the DNA is TGCGCCAGCAGCACGGGAGTAAACAATGAGCAGTTCTTC. Residues: CASSTGVNNEQFF.

The genes are TRBV6-2 or TRBV6-3 and TRBJ2-2; D is perhaps TRBD1 or TRBD2 (5 bases each). This CDR3 region has 15 residues. Germline V CDR1 and CDR2: MNHEY, SVGEGT. V was shortened by 4 bases and J by 3 bases, with 12 bases between the two germline ends. The CDR3 sequence: CASSFRGVYTGELFF. DNA of the CDR3: TGTGCCAGCAGTTTCCGAGGGGTCTACACCGGGGAGCTGTTTTTT.

This clonotype was observed at least ten times. The chain couples TRBV6-1 to TRBJ2-1, with D possibly matching TRBD2 (5 bases). Trimming pared 3 bases from V and 9 bases from J, leaving 12 bases between. This CDR3 contains 13 residues. The germline V gene encodes CDR1 MNHNS and CDR2 SASEGT. The CDR3 loop is CASSDQLGPEQFF. The CDR3 DNA sequence: TGTGCCAGCAGTGATCAACTAGGGCCTGAGCAGTTCTTC.

This clonotype was counted ten times or more. The chain couples TRBV18 to TRBJ1-4, with D hard to call. From germline, CDR1 is KGHSH and CDR2 LQKENI. This CDR3 has 13 residues. Trimming shortened V by 2 bases and J by 7 bases, and 8 bases separated the two germline ends. The CDR3: CASSPMRVEKLFF. The CDR3, as DNA: TGTGCCAGCTCACCAATGAGGGTTGAAAAACTGTTTTTT.

This clonotype showed up many times. The chain links TRBV28 to TRBJ2-7, with TRBD2 matching over 8 bases. Germline-derived CDR1 and CDR2 are MDHEN and SYDVKM. This CDR3 is built from 15 residues. Unmatched junction bases numbered 4, after V lost 0 bases and J lost 3 bases. The CDR3 sequence: CASSLWGGLVYEQYF. The DNA for the CDR3 is TGTGCCAGCAGTTTATGGGGGGGACTAGTCTACGAGCAGTACTTC.

This clonotype was found many times. The genes are TRBV20-1 and TRBJ1-2; tentative D call: TRBD1 (5 bases). Germline V gene lookup returns CDR1 DFQATT and CDR2 SNEGSKA (reference sequence). The CDR3 is 15 residues long. With 6 bases removed from V and 4 bases from J, the gap between germline ends came to 21 bases. CDR3 sequence: CSAASGLLRGYGYTF. The CDR3 bases are TGCAGTGCAGCGTCGGGCCTCCTTAGGGGCTATGGCTACACCTTC.

This clonotype was seen many times. This chain uses TRBV7-2 with TRBJ1-2; D call uncertain. CDR1 SGHTA and CDR2 FQGNSA come from the germline V gene. The length of the CDR3 is 15 residues. V was trimmed by 2 bases and J by 2 bases, leaving 12 bases between them. The CDR3 sequence: CASSLIKLANYGYTF. Written as DNA, the CDR3 is TGTGCCAGCAGCTTAATAAAGTTGGCAAACTATGGCTACACCTTC.

This clonotype was recorded many times. The V call is TRBV12-3 or TRBV12-4, the J call TRBJ2-6; D gene unclear. V was cut by 7 bases and J by 2 bases, with 12 bases left in between. The CDR3 has 15 amino acids. CDR3 nucleotide sequence: TGTGCCAGCACACCCGATAGAGCTGGGGCCAACGTCCTGACTTTC. Protein sequence: CASTPDRAGANVLTF.

This clonotype was recorded many times. The chain is built from TRBV7-2 and TRBJ1-6, with a possible D match to TRBD1 (5 bases). CDR1 SGHTA and CDR2 FQGNSA come from the germline V gene. V gave up 4 bases and J gave up 5 bases, with 15 bases separating them. The CDR3 consists of 16 residues. CDR3: CASSSHSGPDNSPLHF. The CDR3 DNA sequence: TGTGCCAGCAGCTCGCACTCGGGACCGGATAATTCACCCCTCCACTTT.

This clonotype was counted at least ten times. V is TRBV6-1 and J is TRBJ2-1; D might be TRBD1 or TRBD2, each matching 7 bases. Per the germline V gene, CDR1 is MNHNS and CDR2 is SASEGT. The CDR3 sequence is 13 residues long. Trimming stripped 10 bases from V and 4 bases from J, with 14 bases between. The CDR3 region is CAIQGRAYNEQFF. CDR3 sequence (DNA): TGTGCCATACAGGGGAGGGCTTACAATGAGCAGTTCTTC.

This clonotype turned up a few times. V and J are TRBV3-1 and TRBJ2-2, with TRBD2 identical over 7 bases. V dropped 0 bases and J dropped 0; count of bases not matched to a gene: 1. The CDR3 loop spans 16 amino acids. CDR1 is LGHDT and CDR2 is YNNKEL in the germline V gene (reference sequence). The CDR3 DNA sequence: TGTGCCAGCAGCCAAGAGGGGGGGGCGAACACCGGGGAGCTGTTTTTT. Residues: CASSQEGGANTGELFF.

This clonotype has ten or more counts. The chain has TRBV19 and TRBJ2-7, with 9 bases lining up with TRBD1. CDR1 is LNHDA, CDR2 SQIVND, per germline (reference sequence). The V and J ends lost 3 bases and 0 bases, in that order; junction bases with no gene match: 3. The CDR3 covers 15 residues. The CDR3 loop is CASSIGTGSSYEQYF. The CDR3 DNA reads TGTGCCAGTAGTATCGGGACAGGGTCCTCCTACGAGCAGTACTTC. The full variable domain, completed using reference TRBV19 and TRBJ2-7, is DGGITQSPKYLFRKEGQNVTLSCEQNLNHDAMYWYRQDPGQGLRLIYYSQIVNDFQKGDIAEGYSVSREKKESFPLTVTSAQKNPTAFYLCASSIGTGSSYEQYFGPGTRLTVT.

This clonotype was counted many times. This chain links TRBV7-9 with TRBJ2-1; 8 bases line up with TRBD2. This CDR3 region has 15 residues. J gave up 7 bases and V 5 bases, and 10 bases lay outside the gene matches. In germline, CDR1 is SEHNR, CDR2 FQNEAQ (reference sequence). CDR3 coding DNA: TGTGCCAGCAGCCCAAGACTAGCGCGAGGGAATGAGCAGTTCTTC. Translated: CASSPRLARGNEQFF.

The chain links TRBV24-1 to TRBJ2-7, with 7 bases matching TRBD1. The CDR3 is 14 residues long. Unmatched junction bases numbered 8, after V lost 7 bases and J lost 3 bases. Per germline, CDR1 KGHDR and CDR2 SFDVKD. Here the CDR3 reads CATRGTGDGYEQYF. As DNA, the CDR3 is TGTGCCACCAGGGGCACAGGGGATGGCTACGAGCAGTACTTC.

This clonotype was seen at least ten times. This rearrangement joins TRBV7-6 to TRBJ2-3, with D uncertain. The CDR3 consists of 16 residues. Germline CDR1 is SGHVS and CDR2 is FNYEAQ. V was cut by 1 base and J by 0 bases, with 11 bases left in between. The CDR3 loop is CASSLGTFRSTDTQYF. In DNA form, the CDR3 reads TGTGCCAGCAGCTTAGGGACCTTTCGGAGCACAGATACGCAGTATTTT.

This clonotype was found many times. The rearrangement links TRBV28 to TRBJ2-3, with D possibly matching TRBD1 (6 bases). CDR1 is MDHEN and CDR2 is SYDVKM in the germline V gene. The CDR3 consists of 17 residues. Trimming took 4 bases from V and 4 from J, leaving 21 bases between them. The CDR3: CASSSQRTVPRADTQYF. DNA of the CDR3: TGTGCCAGCAGTTCCCAGCGGACAGTCCCTCGGGCAGATACGCAGTATTTT.

This clonotype was seen a handful of times. The gene calls are TRBV2 and TRBJ2-2; D gene unclear. Looked up from germline, CDR1 is SNHLY and CDR2 is FYNNEI. V was shortened by 6 bases and J by 6 bases, with 11 bases between the two germline ends. The CDR3 sequence is 13 residues long. This CDR3 reads CASRPYAAGELFF. The CDR3 DNA reads as TGTGCCAGCAGGCCCTACGCCGCCGGGGAGCTGTTTTTT. Drawing the rest from reference TRBV2 and TRBJ2-2, the complete variable domain is EPEVTQTPSHQVTQMGQEVILRCVPISNHLYFYWYRQILGQKVEFLVSFYNNEISEKSEIFDDQFSVERPDGSNFTLKIRSTKLEDSAMYFCASRPYAAGELFFGEGSRLTVL.

The table lists this clonotype with a few counts. The CDR3 ends on some other residue instead of the conserved phenylalanine or tryptophan, so this is likely a read error. The gene calls are TRBV7-3 and TRBJ1-1; tentative D call: TRBD1 (5 bases). Trimming shortened V by 5 bases and J by 1 base, and 14 bases separated the two germline ends. This CDR3 contains 15 residues. The germline V gene encodes CDR1 SGHTA and CDR2 FQGTGA. CDR3 nucleotides: TGTGCCAGCAGCCGGGAGGGACCGGAGAACACTGAAGCTTTCCTT. This codes for CASSREGPENTEAFL.